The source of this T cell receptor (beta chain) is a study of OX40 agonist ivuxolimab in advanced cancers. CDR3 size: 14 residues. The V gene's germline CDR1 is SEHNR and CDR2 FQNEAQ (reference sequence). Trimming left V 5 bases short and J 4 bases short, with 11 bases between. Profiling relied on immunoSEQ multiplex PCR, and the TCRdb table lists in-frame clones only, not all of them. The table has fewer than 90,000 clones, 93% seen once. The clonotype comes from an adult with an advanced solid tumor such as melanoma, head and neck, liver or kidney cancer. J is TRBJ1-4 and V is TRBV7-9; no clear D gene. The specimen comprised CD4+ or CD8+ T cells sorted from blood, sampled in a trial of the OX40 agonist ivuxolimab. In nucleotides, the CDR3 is TGTGCCAGCAGCCCACTCGACGGTAATGAAAAACTGTTTTTT. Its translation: CASSPLDGNEKLFF.